The 5 T cell receptor beta chains below all came from one sample that was sequenced in a study of shared clonotypes between healthy human individuals. The protocol was immunoSEQ multiplex PCR, while the TCRdb copy is restricted to in-frame clones and leaves out a portion. The sample contains approximately 720,000 clones, about 78% of which appear only once. Sequencing input: memory CD4+ T cells sorted from blood. Subset noted: CD45RA-negative fraction. The receptors shown here come from a woman between 25 and 40 years old in good health.

V usage is TRBV6-5 and J usage is TRBJ2-5; 8 bases map to TRBD1. Germline V gene lookup returns CDR1 MNHEY and CDR2 SVGAGI. V lost 5 bases to trimming and J lost 9 bases; unmatched junction nucleotides: 5. The CDR3 extends over 12 amino acids. CDR3 sequence: CASSKTGVAQYF. DNA for the CDR3: TGTGCCAGCAGTAAGACAGGGGTGGCCCAGTACTTC.

The rearrangement links TRBV19 to TRBJ2-7; TRBD2 might be the D (7 bases). Germline CDR1 is LNHDA and CDR2 is SQIVND (reference sequence). The germline V and J ends were trimmed by 9 bases and 2 bases, with 14 bases remaining between them. The CDR3 has 13 amino acids. The CDR3: CASGRTATYEQYF. CDR3 DNA: TGTGCCAGCGGGAGGACAGCGACCTACGAGCAGTACTTC.

Only one count was recorded for this clone. In DNA, the CDR3 is TGTGCCAGCAGTTCGTCCCGGGACAGGGCCTACGAGCAGTACTTC. Translation gives CASSSSRDRAYEQYF. The chain recombines TRBV6-5 with TRBJ2-7, with 9 positions matching TRBD1. The CDR3 has 15 residues. V lost 4 bases to trimming and J lost 2 bases; unmatched junction nucleotides: 6. Germline V CDR1 and CDR2: MNHEY, SVGAGI.

The rearrangement joins TRBV6-5 to TRBJ2-3, with 13 bases matching TRBD2. This CDR3 contains 16 residues. Per the germline V gene, CDR1 is MNHEY and CDR2 is SVGAGI. Losses at the gene ends were 0 bases for V and 7 bases for J; bases not matched to a gene: 4. The CDR3 protein is CASSYSRTSGRNTQYF. For the CDR3, the DNA is TGTGCCAGCAGTTACTCCCGGACTAGCGGGAGAAATACGCAGTATTTT.

As regards this clone: This sample includes further DNA sequences coding for the same CDR3. The chain recombines TRBV12-5 with TRBJ2-7, with 8 bases matching TRBD1. CDR3 size: 13 residues. CDR1 is LGHNT, CDR2 FRNRAP, per germline. V was clipped by 6 bases and J by 4 bases; unmatched bases: 5. The CDR3 DNA reads as TGTGCTAGTGGCCCCGACAGGGGATACGAGCAGTACTTC. Protein sequence: CASGPDRGYEQYF.